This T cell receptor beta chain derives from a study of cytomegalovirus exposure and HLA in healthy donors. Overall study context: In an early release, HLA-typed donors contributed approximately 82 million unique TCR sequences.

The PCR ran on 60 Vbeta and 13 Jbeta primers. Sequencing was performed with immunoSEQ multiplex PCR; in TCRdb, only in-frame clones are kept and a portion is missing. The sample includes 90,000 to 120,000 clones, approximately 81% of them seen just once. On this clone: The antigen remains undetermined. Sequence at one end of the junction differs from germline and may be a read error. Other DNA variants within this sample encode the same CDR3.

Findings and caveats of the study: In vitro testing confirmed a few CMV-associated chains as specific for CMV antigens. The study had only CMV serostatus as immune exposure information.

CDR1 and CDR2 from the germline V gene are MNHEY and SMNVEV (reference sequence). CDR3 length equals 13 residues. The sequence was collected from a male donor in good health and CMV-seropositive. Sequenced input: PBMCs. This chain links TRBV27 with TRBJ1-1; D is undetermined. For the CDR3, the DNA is TGTGCCAGCAGTTTACAGGCGAACACTGAGGCTTTCTTT. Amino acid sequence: CASSLQANTEAFF.